The present T cell receptor (beta chain) was sequenced within a study of early T cells in non-severe SARS-CoV-2 infection. Study-level background: Sequencing of unsorted whole blood was done on bulk RNA, leaving chains unpaired.

The CDR3 is 13 residues long. V gave up 4 bases and J gave up 5 bases, with 11 bases separating them. CDR1 MNHEY and CDR2 SMNVEV come from the germline V gene (reference sequence). Whole-study findings and limits: In VDJdb matching, anti-spike CD8 responses were favored while private and CD4 specificities went missing.

This clonotype was detected only a few times. Its antigen is currently unknown. Unique molecular identifier tags were affixed to discrete cDNA molecules. TCRdb reanalysed the 5' RACE reads using MiXCR and keeps one entry per CDR3 protein. Of roughly 50,000 distinct CDR3 sequences listed, 6.5% to 9% are singletons. What was sequenced was whole blood. V gene TRBV27 combines with J gene TRBJ1-2, with D possibly TRBD1 on 6 matching bases. This TCR was sampled from an adult who was a healthcare worker with PCR-confirmed SARS-CoV-2 infection or an uninfected control (not recorded which). CDR3 in amino acids: CASSSTGRYGYTF. CDR3 in DNA: TGTGCCAGCAGTTCCACAGGGCGTTATGGCTACACCTTC.